This T cell receptor beta chain was captured by sequencing in a study of control samples from healthy donors and cancer patients. Sequenced by immunoSEQ multiplex PCR; TCRdb stores in-frame clones only, minus some. The table includes about 150,000 clones, approximately 96% detected once. Trimming stripped 6 bases from V and 0 bases from J, with 19 bases between. The germline gives CDR1 SNHLY, CDR2 FYNNEI. CDR3 length: 17 amino acids. This chain joins TRBV2 and TRBJ2-3, with D perhaps being TRBD1 or TRBD2 (6 bases each). The sequenced sample consisted of blood. The TCR was taken from a man aged 35-49 years in good health. Written as DNA, the CDR3 is TGTGCCAGCAGGCGGGGAGGACAGAACCGTAGCACAGATACGCAGTATTTT. It codes for CASRRGGQNRSTDTQYF.